This record covers a single T cell receptor beta chain. Its matching antigen is unknown. The assay was immunoSEQ multiplex PCR, and TCRdb's table has in-frame clones only and misses some. The sample carries roughly 120,000 clones, roughly 90% recorded once. The data were taken from a study of T cell responses to AZD1222 COVID-19 vaccine. The CDR3 has 16 residues. Unmatched junction bases numbered 5, after V lost 2 bases and J lost 4 bases. Germline V CDR1 and CDR2: SGHRS, YFSETQ. Notes on the study in general: Donors were largely white British and mainly female; clonal diversity was possibly underestimated.

This sequence joins TRBV5-1 and TRBJ2-3; the match to TRBD2 covers 12 bases. Here the sequenced sample was peripheral blood, taken on day 0 of AZD1222 vaccination. The clonotype was recovered from an adult in good health. The CDR3 region is CASSFGLAGGPDTQYF. CDR3 bases: TGCGCCAGCAGCTTTGGCCTAGCGGGAGGGCCAGATACGCAGTATTTT.